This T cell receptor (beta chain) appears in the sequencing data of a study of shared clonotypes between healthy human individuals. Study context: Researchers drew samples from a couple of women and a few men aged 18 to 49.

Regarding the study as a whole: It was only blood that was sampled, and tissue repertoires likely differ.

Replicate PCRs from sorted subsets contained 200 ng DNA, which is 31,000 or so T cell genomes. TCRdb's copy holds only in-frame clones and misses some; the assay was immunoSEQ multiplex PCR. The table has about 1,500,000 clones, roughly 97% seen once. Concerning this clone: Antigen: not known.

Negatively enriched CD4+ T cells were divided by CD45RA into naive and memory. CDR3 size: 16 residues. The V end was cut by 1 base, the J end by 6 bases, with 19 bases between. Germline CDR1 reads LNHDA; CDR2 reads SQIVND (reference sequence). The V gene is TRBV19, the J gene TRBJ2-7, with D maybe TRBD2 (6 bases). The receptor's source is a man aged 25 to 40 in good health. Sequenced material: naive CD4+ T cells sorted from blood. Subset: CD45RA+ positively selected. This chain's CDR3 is CASSIGSSAGGGEQYF. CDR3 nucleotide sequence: TGTGCCAGTAGTATAGGGTCGAGTGCCGGGGGTGGCGAGCAGTACTTC.